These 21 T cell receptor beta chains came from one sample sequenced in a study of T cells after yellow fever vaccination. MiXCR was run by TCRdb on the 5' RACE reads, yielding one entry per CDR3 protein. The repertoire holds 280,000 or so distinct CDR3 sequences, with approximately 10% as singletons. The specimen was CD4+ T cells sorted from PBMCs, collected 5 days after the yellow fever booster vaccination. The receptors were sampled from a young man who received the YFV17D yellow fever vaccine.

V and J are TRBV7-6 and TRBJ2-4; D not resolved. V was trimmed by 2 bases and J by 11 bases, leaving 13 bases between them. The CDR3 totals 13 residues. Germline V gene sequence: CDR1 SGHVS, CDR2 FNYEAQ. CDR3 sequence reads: CASSLRLEEVQYF. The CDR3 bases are TGTGCCAGCAGCTTACGACTGGAAGAGGTTCAGTACTTC.

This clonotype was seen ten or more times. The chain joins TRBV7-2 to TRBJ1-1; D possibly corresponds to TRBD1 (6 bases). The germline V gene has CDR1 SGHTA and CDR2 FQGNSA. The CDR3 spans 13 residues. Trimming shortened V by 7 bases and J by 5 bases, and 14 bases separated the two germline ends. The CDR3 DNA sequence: TGTGCCAGCACCTTTCAGGGGCTGACTGAAGCTTTCTTT. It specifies CASTFQGLTEAFF.

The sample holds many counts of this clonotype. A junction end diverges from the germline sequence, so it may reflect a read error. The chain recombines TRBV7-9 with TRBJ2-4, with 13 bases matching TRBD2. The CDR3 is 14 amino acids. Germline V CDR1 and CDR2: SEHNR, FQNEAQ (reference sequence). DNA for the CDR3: TGTGCCAGCACCCCTGGGACTAGCGGGGATCAGCACCACTTC. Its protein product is CASTPGTSGDQHHF.

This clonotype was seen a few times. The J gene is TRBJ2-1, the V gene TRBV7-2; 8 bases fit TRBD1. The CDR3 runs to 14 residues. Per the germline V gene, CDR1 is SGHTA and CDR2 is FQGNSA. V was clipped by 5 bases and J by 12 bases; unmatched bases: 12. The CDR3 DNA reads TGTGCCAGCAGCCTTTCATATGACAGGGGAGGGCAGTTCTTC. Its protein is CASSLSYDRGGQFF.

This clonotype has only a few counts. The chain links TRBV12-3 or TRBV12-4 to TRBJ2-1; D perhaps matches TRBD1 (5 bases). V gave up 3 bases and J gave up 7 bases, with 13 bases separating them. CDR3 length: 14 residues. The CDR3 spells CASSFAGLQNEQFF. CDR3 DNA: TGTGCCAGCAGTTTCGCAGGGCTGCAGAATGAGCAGTTCTTC.

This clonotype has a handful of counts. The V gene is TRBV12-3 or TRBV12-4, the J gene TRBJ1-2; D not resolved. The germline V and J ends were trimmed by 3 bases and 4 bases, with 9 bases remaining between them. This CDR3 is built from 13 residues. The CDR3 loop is CASSFRVSYGYTF. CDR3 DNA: TGTGCCAGCAGTTTTCGGGTATCCTATGGCTACACCTTC.

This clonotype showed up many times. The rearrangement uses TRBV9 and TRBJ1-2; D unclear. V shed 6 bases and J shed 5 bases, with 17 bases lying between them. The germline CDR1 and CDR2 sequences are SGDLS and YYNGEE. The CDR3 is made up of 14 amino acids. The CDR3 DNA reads TGTGCCAGCAAGCAGACGGGTACACTTTATGGCTACACCTTC. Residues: CASKQTGTLYGYTF.

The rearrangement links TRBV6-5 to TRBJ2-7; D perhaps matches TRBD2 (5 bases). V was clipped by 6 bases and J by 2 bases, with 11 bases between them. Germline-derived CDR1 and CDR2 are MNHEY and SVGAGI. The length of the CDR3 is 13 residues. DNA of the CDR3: TGTGCCAGCAGGCGACTCGGGACCTACGAGCAGTACTTC. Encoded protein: CASRRLGTYEQYF.

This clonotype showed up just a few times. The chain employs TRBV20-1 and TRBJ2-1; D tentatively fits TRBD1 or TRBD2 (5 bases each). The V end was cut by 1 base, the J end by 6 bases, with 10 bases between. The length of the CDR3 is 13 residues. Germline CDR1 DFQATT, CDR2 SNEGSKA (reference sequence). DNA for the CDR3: TGCAGTGCTAGAGTCCCAGGGACCAATGAGCAGTTCTTC. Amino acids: CSARVPGTNEQFF.

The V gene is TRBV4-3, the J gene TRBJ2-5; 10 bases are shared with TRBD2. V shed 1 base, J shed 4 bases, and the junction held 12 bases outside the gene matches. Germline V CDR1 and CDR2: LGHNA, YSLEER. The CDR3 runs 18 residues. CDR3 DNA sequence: TGCGCCAGCAGCCAAGCCTTGACGGGAGCGGGGGGGCGAGAGACCCAGTACTTC. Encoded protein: CASSQALTGAGGRETQYF.

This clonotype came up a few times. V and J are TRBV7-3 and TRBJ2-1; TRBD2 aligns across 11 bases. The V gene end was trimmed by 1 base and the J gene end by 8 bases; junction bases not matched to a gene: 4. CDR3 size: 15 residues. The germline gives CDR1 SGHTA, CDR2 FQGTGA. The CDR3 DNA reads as TGTGCCAGCAGCTTAAGCCTAGCGGGGGGTCATGAGCAGTTCTTC. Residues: CASSLSLAGGHEQFF.

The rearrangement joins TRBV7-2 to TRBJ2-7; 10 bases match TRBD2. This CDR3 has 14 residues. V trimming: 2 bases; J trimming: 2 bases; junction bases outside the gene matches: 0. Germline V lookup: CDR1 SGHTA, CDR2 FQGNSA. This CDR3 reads CASSLLAGAYEQYF. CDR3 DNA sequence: TGTGCCAGCAGCTTACTAGCGGGGGCCTACGAGCAGTACTTC.

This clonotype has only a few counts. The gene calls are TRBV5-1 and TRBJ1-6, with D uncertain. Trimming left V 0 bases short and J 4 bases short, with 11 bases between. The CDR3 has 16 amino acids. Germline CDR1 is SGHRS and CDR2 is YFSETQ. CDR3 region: CASSLAVRGYNSPLHF. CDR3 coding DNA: TGCGCCAGCAGCTTGGCGGTGCGGGGATATAATTCACCCCTCCACTTT. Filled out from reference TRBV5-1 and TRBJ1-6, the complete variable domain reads KAGVTQTPRYLIKTRGQQVTLSCSPISGHRSVSWYQQTPGQGLQFLFEYFSETQRNKGNFPGRFSGRQFSNSRSEMNVSTLELGDSALYLCASSLAVRGYNSPLHFGNGTRLTVT.

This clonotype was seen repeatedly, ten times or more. DNA for the CDR3: TGTGCCAGCAGCCAAGAAGGGTCAGGAGGGGACGAGAAACTGTTTTTT. As protein: CASSQEGSGGDEKLFF. V usage is TRBV4-2 and J usage is TRBJ1-4, with D perhaps matching TRBD1 (5 bases). Germline CDR1 reads LGHNA; CDR2 reads YNFKEQ. V lost 0 bases to trimming and J lost 11 bases, with 19 bases between them. This CDR3 spans 16 amino acids.

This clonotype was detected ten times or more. The CDR3 protein is CASSLVGPYNEQFF. The DNA of the CDR3 is TGCGCCAGCAGCTTGGTGGGGCCCTACAATGAGCAGTTCTTC. The chain combines TRBV5-1 with TRBJ2-1; D may be TRBD1 (5 bases). CDR3 length: 14 residues. The germline V and J ends were trimmed by 0 bases and 2 bases, with 6 bases remaining between them. The germline V gene encodes CDR1 SGHRS and CDR2 YFSETQ.

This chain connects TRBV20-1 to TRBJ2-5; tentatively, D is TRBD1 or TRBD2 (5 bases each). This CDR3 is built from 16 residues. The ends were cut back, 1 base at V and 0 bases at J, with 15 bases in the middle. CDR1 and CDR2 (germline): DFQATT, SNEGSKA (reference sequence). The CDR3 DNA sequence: TGCAGTGCTAGAGGGTCATTCGGGACGTACCAAGAGACCCAGTACTTC. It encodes CSARGSFGTYQETQYF.

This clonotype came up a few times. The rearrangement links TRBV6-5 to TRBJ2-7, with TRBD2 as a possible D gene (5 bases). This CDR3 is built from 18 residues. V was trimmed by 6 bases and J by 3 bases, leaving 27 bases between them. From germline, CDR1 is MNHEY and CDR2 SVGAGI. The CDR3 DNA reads TGTGCCAGCAGGCTCGGCCTAGGAGATAAGCGGAATTGCTACGAGCAGTACGTC. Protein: CASRLGLGDKRNCYEQYV.

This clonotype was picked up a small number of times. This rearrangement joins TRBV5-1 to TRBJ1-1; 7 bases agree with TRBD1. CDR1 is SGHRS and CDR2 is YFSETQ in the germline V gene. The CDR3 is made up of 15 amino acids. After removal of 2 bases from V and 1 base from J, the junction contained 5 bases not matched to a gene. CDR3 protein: CASSFLTGANTEAFF. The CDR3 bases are TGCGCCAGCAGCTTCCTTACAGGGGCGAACACTGAAGCTTTCTTT.

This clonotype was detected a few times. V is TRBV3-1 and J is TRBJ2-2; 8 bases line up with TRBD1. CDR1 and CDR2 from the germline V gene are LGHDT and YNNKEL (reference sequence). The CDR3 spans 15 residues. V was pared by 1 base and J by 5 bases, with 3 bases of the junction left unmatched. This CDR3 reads CASSQVQGVTGELFF. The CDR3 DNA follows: TGTGCCAGCAGCCAAGTACAGGGGGTTACCGGGGAGCTGTTTTTT.

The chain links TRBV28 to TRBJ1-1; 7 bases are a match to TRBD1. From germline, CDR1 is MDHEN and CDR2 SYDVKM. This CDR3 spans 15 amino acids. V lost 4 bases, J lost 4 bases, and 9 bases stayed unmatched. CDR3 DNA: TGTGCCAGCAGTTCCGGGACAGCGTCGTCCACTGAAGCTTTCTTT. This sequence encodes CASSSGTASSTEAFF.

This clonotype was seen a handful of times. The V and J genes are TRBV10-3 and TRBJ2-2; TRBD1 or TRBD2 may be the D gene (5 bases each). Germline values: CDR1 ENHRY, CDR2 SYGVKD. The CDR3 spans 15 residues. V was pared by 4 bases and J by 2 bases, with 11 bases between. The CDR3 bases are TGTGCCATCAGTGCCGCCGGGACCAACACCGGGGAGCTGTTTTTT. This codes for CAISAAGTNTGELFF.